The subject of this entry is one TCR beta chain. Its target antigen remains unknown. There are no base qualities to consult, and no much larger clone falls within one base. The CDR3 regions of human TCRbeta chains were subjected to immunosequencing. On the study's bioinformatics: TCRs in the repertoires were matched against a reference library of SARS-CoV-2-specific TCRs that had been generated with the MIRA antigen-specificity platform. Breadth meant the fraction of unique TCRs that were SARS-CoV-2-associated, whereas depth meant the fraction of total T cells that were SARS-CoV-2-associated. Using the MIRA data, every spike-specific TCR was mapped to the spike region that the TCR reacted to and assigned to either a CD4 or a CD8 class. Log10-transformed breadth and depth values were compared by one-way ANOVA with Sidak's multiple comparisons tests. Here the immuneACCESS table is served through TCRdb, limited to in-frame sequences with V and J called. Missing clones are a known gap in these copies; in checked studies unresolved V genes cover under half, and the rest lacks a known reason. The V and J calls and clone size are taken from that table; D and trimming were inferred from the DNA. Within this sample are 150,000 to 170,000 clones, with 86% of them counted one time only. Clones ranked in the top ten supply more than 5.5% of the sample.

The meaning of the sample's time point label: baseline before first vaccination. The sample's treatment or condition label, in plain terms: meningococcal conjugate vaccine given as trial control. Vaccinee samples came from UK trials COV001 and COV002, including a single-blind randomized controlled phase 2/3 trial of AZD1222 (ChAdOx1 nCoV-19) in healthy adults. For TCRbeta chain sequencing, PBMC samples were collected from trial participants at day 0 and at day 28 after the second dose. The sample is drawn from a study of T cell responses to AZD1222 COVID-19 vaccine (dated by TCRdb to 2020 to 2022). Background on the whole study: A total of 230 to 250 trial participants underwent TCR sequencing, of whom roughly 210 received two doses of AZD1222 and approximately 25 received two doses of the MenACWY control vaccine. Enrollment into the trials was organized by age into subgroups of 18-55, 56-69 and 70-plus years, and those subgroups contained about 150, 27 and 61 TCR-sequenced participants, respectively. Overall study results and their limits: Most participants were white British and females outnumbered males, and the authors suggested that clonal diversity may have been underestimated. Reportedly, close to half of the unique spike-specific TCRs recognized epitopes lying outside the regions that are mutated in the B.1.351 and B.1.1.7 variants. In the small 56-69-year group, the increase in depth fell short of significance, most likely because of low power. After two AZD1222 doses, both the breadth and the depth of spike-specific TCRs were significantly higher than at day 0 and than in MenACWY recipients. The whole spike protein was spanned by vaccine-associated CD4 TCRs, and dominant responses were seen in regions 160-218 and 743-854. Only five to seven AZD1222 recipients were SARS-CoV-2 seropositive at baseline, limiting conclusions about previously exposed vaccinees. Because no day 14 peak-response samples were available, repertoires were characterized only after the peak T cell response.

There are 15 amino acids in the CDR3, from cysteine to phenylalanine inclusive. This entry keeps only the CDR3 DNA: 45 bases, framed from base 1. Germline trimming amounts to 3 bases on V and 12 bases on J, with 12 as the count of junction bases outside the gene matches. In the germline V gene, CDR1 corresponds to SGHRS and CDR2 to YFSETQ. The source was peripheral blood, collected on day 0 of MenACWY control vaccination. The clonotype was recovered from an adult in good health. The V and J segments used are TRBV5-1 and TRBJ1-6, and TRBD1 matches 7 of the central bases. The encoded CDR3 is CASSSEGAVLGPLHF. In nucleotide form, the sequence is TGCGCCAGCAGCTCAGAGGGGGCGGTACTCGGACCCCTCCACTTT. With all but the CDR3 taken from the reference TRBV5-1 and TRBJ1-6 genes, the full variable domain is: KAGVTQTPRYLIKTRGQQVTLSCSPISGHRSVSWYQQTPGQGLQFLFEYFSETQRNKGNFPGRFSGRQFSNSRSEMNVSTLELGDSALYLCASSSEGAVLGPLHFGNGTRLTVT.